A single sample gave rise to the 18 T cell receptor beta chains below, sequenced in a study of beta chain features in type 1 diabetes. Study conclusions and caveats: Moderately but significantly shorter TCRB CDR3s were found in Type 1 diabetes patients in all four CD4+ subsets.

The antigens for these receptors are not known. Every bit of the isolated RNA underwent reverse transcription, so sequencing read expressed TCRB transcripts. Only in-frame clones appear in the TCRdb table, and some are missing; sequencing was by immunoSEQ multiplex PCR. The sample holds about 660,000 clones, over 12% seen once. Sequenced sample: naive CD4+ T cells from blood. All receptors come from a young man with type 1 diabetes.

The V gene is TRBV9, the J gene TRBJ1-1, with no clear D. With 6 bases removed from V and 0 bases from J, the gap between germline ends came to 12 bases. Germline lookup yields CDR1 SGDLS and CDR2 YYNGEE. CDR3 size: 14 residues. The CDR3 nucleotides read TGTGCCAGCACCCCCGGACGGGTGAACACTGAAGCTTTCTTT. Encoded protein: CASTPGRVNTEAFF.

This clone has a handful of counts. This rearrangement joins TRBV5-1 to TRBJ2-5; no clear D. Between the trimmed V and J ends, which lost 2 bases and 4 bases, there was a span of 9 bases. The CDR3 length is 13 residues. Germline CDR1 SGHRS, CDR2 YFSETQ. The CDR3 sequence: CASSLQGIETQYF. CDR3 coding DNA: TGCGCCAGCAGCTTACAAGGGATAGAGACCCAGTACTTC. Based on the CDR3 plus reference TRBV5-1 and TRBJ2-5, the full variable domain is KAGVTQTPRYLIKTRGQQVTLSCSPISGHRSVSWYQQTPGQGLQFLFEYFSETQRNKGNFPGRFSGRQFSNSRSEMNVSTLELGDSALYLCASSLQGIETQYFGPGTRLLVL.

This clone was seen more than once but under ten times. Additional DNA sequences in this sample encode the identical CDR3. The CDR3 DNA reads as TGCGCCAGCAGCTTGGGGACGGTCAATGAGCAGTTCTTC. Amino acids: CASSLGTVNEQFF. The chain employs TRBV5-1 and TRBJ2-1; D is unclear. The CDR3 covers 13 residues. V shed 0 bases and J shed 6 bases, with 7 bases lying between them. Looked up from germline, CDR1 is SGHRS and CDR2 is YFSETQ. The full variable domain, with the rest looked up from reference TRBV5-1 and TRBJ2-1, is KAGVTQTPRYLIKTRGQQVTLSCSPISGHRSVSWYQQTPGQGLQFLFEYFSETQRNKGNFPGRFSGRQFSNSRSEMNVSTLELGDSALYLCASSLGTVNEQFFGPGTRLTVL.

V usage is TRBV30 and J usage is TRBJ2-7, with D possibly matching TRBD2 (5 bases). From germline, CDR1 is GTSNPN and CDR2 SVGIG (reference sequence). The CDR3 is 12 amino acids. The V end was cut by 4 bases, the J end by 2 bases, with 9 bases between. This CDR3 reads CAWNTGTYEQYF. The CDR3 DNA reads as TGTGCCTGGAATACGGGGACCTACGAGCAGTACTTC.

The chain combines TRBV28 with TRBJ1-1, with TRBD1 matching 10 bases. Germline CDR1 is MDHEN and CDR2 is SYDVKM. The CDR3 consists of 18 residues. Trimming took 5 bases from V and 1 from J; bases not matched to a gene: 13. The CDR3 nucleotides read TGTGCCAGCAGTAACCAGCCCGGACAGGGGGGGAGGAACACTGAAGCTTTCTTT. Its protein product is CASSNQPGQGGRNTEAFF.

The rearrangement links TRBV7-9 to TRBJ2-1, with TRBD1 as a possible D gene (6 bases). Germline CDR1 and CDR2: SEHNR and FQNEAQ (reference sequence). The CDR3 spans 14 residues. The ends were cut back, 0 bases at V and 3 bases at J, with 6 bases in the middle. The CDR3 here is CASSLAGHYNEQFF. DNA for the CDR3: TGTGCCAGCAGCTTAGCGGGACACTACAATGAGCAGTTCTTC.

This clone appeared a few times. The chain links TRBV4-2 to TRBJ1-2, with TRBD1 matching over 7 bases. The CDR3 spans 14 residues. Trimming took 5 bases from V and 7 from J; bases not matched to a gene: 10. The V gene's germline CDR1 is LGHNA and CDR2 YNFKEQ. CDR3 DNA: TGTGCCAGCAGCGTTCGACAGGGCCCCGGTGGCTACACCTTC. Protein: CASSVRQGPGGYTF.

CDR3 residues: CASSGGTSSDTQYF. In DNA form, the CDR3 reads TGCGCCAGCAGCGGGGGGACTAGCTCAGATACGCAGTATTTT. V and J are TRBV5-1 and TRBJ2-3; 9 positions match TRBD2. Germline V gene lookup returns CDR1 SGHRS and CDR2 YFSETQ. After removal of 4 bases from V and 4 bases from J, the junction contained 4 bases not matched to a gene. The CDR3 is 14 residues long.

This clone appeared a few times. The chain joins TRBV7-8 to TRBJ2-7, with 10 bases fitting TRBD2. V dropped 5 bases and J dropped 1; count of bases not matched to a gene: 11. There are 17 residues in the CDR3. The V gene's germline CDR1 is SGHVS and CDR2 FQNEAQ. The CDR3 DNA is TGTGCCAGCAGCGCCCCATTAGGACTAGCGGCGTCCTACGAGCAGTACTTC. Translation gives CASSAPLGLAASYEQYF.

This clone was seen a few times. The V call is TRBV10-3, the J call TRBJ2-7; 7 bases line up with TRBD2. There are 15 residues in the CDR3. V lost 6 bases, J lost 3 bases, and 11 bases stayed unmatched. CDR1 is ENHRY and CDR2 is SYGVKD in the germline V gene. CDR3 protein: CAISGGASGLYEQYF. The CDR3 DNA sequence: TGTGCCATCAGCGGTGGAGCTAGCGGACTCTACGAGCAGTACTTC.

This clone was seen a single time. The chain links TRBV28 to TRBJ1-1; no clear D. Germline CDR1 MDHEN, CDR2 SYDVKM. The CDR3 consists of 14 residues. Trimming cost V 6 bases and J 0 bases, with 11 bases left between them. CDR3 nucleotide sequence: TGTGCCAGCAGATACGGTGGGATGAACACTGAAGCTTTCTTT. This codes for CASRYGGMNTEAFF.

This clone has only a few counts. The chain recombines TRBV7-9 with TRBJ2-7, with a weak D call TRBD1 (6 bases). The V end lost 1 base, the J end lost 0 bases, and 13 bases lay between the germline ends. Germline V gives CDR1 SEHNR, CDR2 FQNEAQ (reference sequence). CDR3 length: 16 amino acids. The CDR3 DNA follows: TGTGCCAGCAGCTTAGACCCGGGACAAGGCTCCTACGAGCAGTACTTC. Translating it yields CASSLDPGQGSYEQYF.

This clone was counted between two and nine times. This sequence joins TRBV18 and TRBJ2-1; 7 nucleotides align to TRBD2. With 2 bases clipped from V and 8 bases from J, the junction kept 3 bases outside the gene matches. The CDR3 contains 13 residues. Per the germline V gene, CDR1 is KGHSH and CDR2 is LQKENI. CDR3 nucleotides: TGTGCCAGCTCACCATCTAGCGGCGATGAGCAGTTCTTC. It specifies CASSPSSGDEQFF.

The J gene is TRBJ2-7, the V gene TRBV7-9; D ambiguous. The ends were cut back, 10 bases at V and 1 base at J, with 20 bases in the middle. The CDR3 loop spans 15 amino acids. Germline V gene sequence: CDR1 SEHNR, CDR2 FQNEAQ (reference sequence). The CDR3 sequence: CAIGAMDGFSYEQYF. The CDR3 region has the DNA TGTGCCATCGGAGCGATGGACGGTTTTTCCTACGAGCAGTACTTC.

This chain uses TRBV29-1 with TRBJ1-1; D unclear. The V end lost 1 base, the J end lost 8 bases, and 17 bases lay between the germline ends. The CDR3 loop spans 14 amino acids. In germline, CDR1 is SQVTM, CDR2 ANQGSEA. The CDR3, as DNA: TGCAGCGTTGAAGGACGGCAGGCCCCCCGAGAAGCTTTCTTT. Protein product: CSVEGRQAPREAFF.

This chain joins TRBV6-5 and TRBJ1-2; 9 bases are a match to TRBD1. CDR3 length: 15 residues. Germline lookup yields CDR1 MNHEY and CDR2 SVGAGI. Unmatched junction bases numbered 5, after V lost 2 bases and J lost 4 bases. The chain's CDR3 is CASSYETGGPYGYTF. As DNA, the CDR3 is TGTGCCAGCAGTTACGAAACAGGGGGCCCCTATGGCTACACCTTC.

This clone was detected only a few times. The J gene is TRBJ1-1, the V gene TRBV29-1, with 8 nucleotides matching TRBD1. Germline CDR1 reads SQVTM; CDR2 reads ANQGSEA. J gave up 3 bases and V 6 bases, and 15 bases lay outside the gene matches. The CDR3 covers 16 residues. The CDR3 loop reads CSVRGALDRADTEAFF. CDR3 in DNA: TGCAGCGTGAGAGGGGCACTGGACAGGGCCGACACTGAAGCTTTCTTT.

The chain is built from TRBV29-1 and TRBJ2-1; 14 nucleotides match TRBD2. V was pared by 7 bases and J by 2 bases, with 13 bases of the junction left unmatched. The CDR3 length is 18 residues. CDR1 is SQVTM, CDR2 ANQGSEA, per germline. Written as DNA, the CDR3 is TGCAGCGCCGCCGGGACTAGCGGGAGTACATTTGCCTACAATGAGCAGTTCTTC. As protein: CSAAGTSGSTFAYNEQFF.